This T cell receptor (beta chain) was sequenced in a study of early T cells in non-severe SARS-CoV-2 infection. This clonotype occurred many times. TCRdb fed the 5' RACE reads into MiXCR, producing one record per CDR3 protein. The sample carries roughly 45,000 distinct CDR3 sequences, about 4.2% recorded once. Deletions cut 4 bases from V and 5 bases from J, with 9 bases between. Germline V gene sequence: CDR1 SQVTM, CDR2 ANQGSEA. CDR3 length equals 12 residues. Sequencing was done on a sample of whole blood. This clonotype originated in an adult who was a healthcare worker with PCR-confirmed SARS-CoV-2 infection or an uninfected control (not recorded which). The chain uses TRBV29-1 and TRBJ2-1; D gene unclear. The CDR3 DNA sequence: TGCAGCGTTGTCTCAGGCAACAATGAGCAGTTCTTC. Amino acid sequence: CSVVSGNNEQFF.